The 10 T cell receptor beta chains presented below share a single source sample, sequenced in a study of T cells in Graves' hyperthyroidism and ophthalmopathy. It was RNA transcripts that yielded the amplified TCR beta CDR3 regions. The study used the HTBI primer set for a first-round RT-PCR of the TCR CDR3. Each CDR3 protein gets one entry after TCRdb re-called the multiplex PCR reads with MiXCR. The sample lists 550,000 to 650,000 distinct CDR3 sequences, approximately 14% occurring once. The sequenced sample consisted of blood. These receptors were taken from a woman in her thirties with Graves' hyperthyroidism that later progressed to Graves' ophthalmopathy.

J is TRBJ2-2 and V is TRBV9; weak D call: TRBD2 (7 bases). The V end was cut by 0 bases, the J end by 6 bases, with 15 bases between. Germline loops: CDR1 SGDLS, CDR2 YYNGEE. The CDR3 contains 16 residues. The CDR3 reads CASSVGGGLLAGELFF. In nucleotides, the CDR3 is TGTGCCAGCAGCGTAGGGGGGGGCCTCCTCGCCGGGGAGCTGTTTTTT.

This clonotype was picked up many times. V usage is TRBV7-2 and J usage is TRBJ2-1; D assignment may be TRBD1 or TRBD2 (6 bases each). CDR1 is SGHTA, CDR2 FQGNSA, per germline. There are 13 residues in the CDR3. Trimming shortened V by 5 bases and J by 6 bases, and 11 bases separated the two germline ends. The CDR3 bases are TGTGCCAGCAGCGTCCCGGGGGCCAATGAGCAGTTCTTC. Translating it yields CASSVPGANEQFF.

This clonotype was observed a handful of times. The chain joins TRBV29-1 to TRBJ2-5; D remains unclear. V was pared by 0 bases and J by 7 bases, with 21 bases between. CDR3 length: 16 amino acids. Germline CDR1 SQVTM, CDR2 ANQGSEA. CDR3: CSVEDRVGPNWGTQYF. CDR3 nucleotide sequence: TGCAGCGTTGAAGATAGGGTTGGACCGAACTGGGGGACCCAGTACTTC.

This clonotype was picked up a small number of times. This sequence joins TRBV20-1 and TRBJ2-5, with TRBD2 matching 7 bases. This CDR3 comprises 12 residues. Germline V CDR1 and CDR2: DFQATT, SNEGSKA (reference sequence). V shed 5 bases and J 4 bases; nucleotides not matched to a gene: 4. In nucleotides, the CDR3 is TGCAGTGCTCCCCCGGGGGGAGAGACCCAGTACTTC. Amino acid sequence: CSAPPGGETQYF.

In this sample, this clonotype turned up a few times. The V gene is TRBV20-1, the J gene TRBJ2-1, with TRBD2 identical over 9 bases. The CDR3 totals 17 residues. After removal of 8 bases from V and 4 bases from J, the junction contained 18 bases not matched to a gene. CDR1 is DFQATT and CDR2 is SNEGSKA in the germline V gene (reference sequence). In DNA, the CDR3 is TGCAGTACCAGAGGCGTGTTAGCGGGAGATTCGTACAATGAGCAGTTCTTC. It codes for CSTRGVLAGDSYNEQFF.

This clonotype was seen only a few times. V gene TRBV10-3 combines with J gene TRBJ2-6; D remains unclear. The CDR3 is 14 residues long. Germline V gene lookup returns CDR1 ENHRY and CDR2 SYGVKD. Trimming took off 7 bases at V and 2 bases at J, with 9 bases between the two ends. CDR3 DNA sequence: TGTGCCATCATGGAAGCCCCTGGGGCCAACGTCCTGACTTTC. It translates to CAIMEAPGANVLTF.

This clonotype was observed many times. The chain uses TRBV24-1 and TRBJ2-1; tentatively, D is TRBD1 or TRBD2 (6 bases each). CDR1 is KGHDR, CDR2 SFDVKD, per germline. This CDR3 has 15 residues. The germline V and J ends were trimmed by 3 bases and 3 bases, with 11 bases remaining between them. CDR3 in amino acids: CATSDRRGNYNEQFF. For the CDR3, the DNA is TGTGCCACCAGTGATCGGAGGGGGAACTACAATGAGCAGTTCTTC.

This clonotype has at least ten counts. The rearrangement joins TRBV12-3 or TRBV12-4 to TRBJ1-4; D unclear. The CDR3 length is 11 residues. Between the trimmed V and J ends, which lost 7 bases and 4 bases, there was a span of 4 bases. CDR3 nucleotide sequence: TGTGCCAGCATCATTAATGAAAAACTGTTTTTT. Its translation: CASIINEKLFF.

This clonotype was picked up many times. The rearrangement uses TRBV6-5 and TRBJ2-1, with 9 bases matching TRBD2. CDR1 and CDR2 (germline): MNHEY, SVGAGI. V lost 2 bases, J lost 8 bases, and 7 bases stayed unmatched. The CDR3 totals 15 residues. CDR3 bases: TGTGCCAGCAGTTACCGGGGACTAGCTTTGGATGAGCAGTTCTTC. Translation gives CASSYRGLALDEQFF.

This clonotype was detected ten times or more. CDR3 protein: CAISGTGDATEAFF. The CDR3 region has the DNA TGTGCCATCAGTGGGACAGGGGACGCCACTGAAGCTTTCTTT. V gene TRBV10-3 combines with J gene TRBJ1-1; 9 bases align to TRBD1. There are 14 residues in the CDR3. Per germline, CDR1 ENHRY and CDR2 SYGVKD. J gave up 4 bases and V 4 bases, and 4 bases lay outside the gene matches.